Following are 8 T cell receptor delta chains from one sample sequenced in a study of gamma-delta T cells after stem cell transplantation. TCRdb re-called the RT-PCR reads with CATT. The table has about 1,300 delta-chain clones, roughly 2.1% seen once. The sample comprised gamma-delta T cells. The receptors stem from a human donor. It is not recorded whose cells these are; they may come from a transplant donor.

A remark on this clone: Since a far larger clone is one base different, this is likely a read error. The chain is built from TRDV2 and TRDJ1, with TRDD3 matching 8 bases. The CDR3 sequence is 14 residues long. Trimming removed 5 bases from V and 0 bases from J; junction bases left unmatched: 4. CDR1 GEAIGNYY and CDR2 EKD come from the germline V gene. The CDR3 DNA reads TGTGCCTGTGGCCCCTGGGGGAACACCGATAAACTCATCTTT. It is translated as CACGPWGNTDKLIF.

This clone was recorded a few times. The protein given by TCRdb reflects a much larger clone and differs at residue 9 from this DNA's translation, likely from a read error; the protein shown is the DNA's translation. The gene calls are TRDV2 and TRDJ1, with 7 bases fitting TRDD3. The CDR3 totals 14 residues. Germline CDR1 is GEAIGNYY and CDR2 is EKD. The V and J ends lost 3 bases and 3 bases, in that order; junction bases with no gene match: 6. Here the CDR3 DNA reads TGTGCCTGTGACGGACTGGGGTTCTCCGATAAACTCATCTTT. This encodes CACDGLGFSDKLIF.

This clone was seen repeatedly, ten times or more. This is likely an artifact of a read error, given a far larger clone one base away. Distinct nucleotide sequences in the sample also encode this CDR3. The gene calls are TRDV2 and TRDJ1; D might be TRDD3 (6 bases). Trimming shortened V by 0 bases and J by 1 base, and 17 bases separated the two germline ends. The CDR3 totals 17 residues. Per germline, CDR1 GEAIGNYY and CDR2 EKD. CDR3 residues: CACDTVVRGSSTDKLIF. CDR3 nucleotides: TGTGCCTGTGACACCGTCGTCAGGGGATCCAGCACCGATAAACTCATCTTT.

In the case of this clone: TCRdb assigns this DNA the protein of a much larger clone, which departs from its translation at residue 16; this likely reflects a read error, and the protein shown comes from translating the DNA. This chain uses TRDV2 with TRDJ1; TRDD3 matches at 9 bases. The CDR3 consists of 18 residues. Per germline, CDR1 GEAIGNYY and CDR2 EKD. The DNA for the CDR3 is TGTGCCTGTGACACGATCGCTGGGGGATCCCCGTACACCGATAAACCCATCTTT. Protein: CACDTIAGGSPYTDKPIF.

On this clone itself: Other nucleotide sequences in the sample specify the same CDR3. Here the CDR3 reads CACDTLLGDTTHTDKLIF. CDR3 DNA: TGTGCCTGTGACACCCTACTGGGGGATACGACCCACACCGATAAACTCATCTTT. This chain uses TRDV2 with TRDJ1, with TRDD3 matching 13 bases. Germline assignment: CDR1 GEAIGNYY and CDR2 EKD. Trimming at V came to 0 bases and at J to 0 bases, leaving 6 bases not matched to a gene. This CDR3 has 18 residues.

In this sample, this clone turned up a few times. A far bigger clonotype differs at one base, so this is likely a read error. The same CDR3 also results from other DNA sequences found in this sample. The chain joins TRDV1 to TRDJ1; 7 nucleotides align to TRDD2. Germline CDR1 reads TSWWSYY; CDR2 reads QGS. The CDR3 spans 18 residues. J gave up 2 bases and V 7 bases, and 19 bases lay outside the gene matches. In nucleotides, the CDR3 is TGTGCTCTTGTGATTCCTACTGGAGGAAGGGGTGGTACCGATAAACTCATCTTT. Translating gives CALVIPTGGRGGTDKLIF.

This clone rates as medium-sized (0.01 to 0.1%). This likely stems from a read error, as it lies one base from a far larger clone. The chain couples TRDV2 to TRDJ1, with D maybe TRDD3 (6 bases). The CDR3 has 17 residues. Deletions cut 3 bases from V and 0 bases from J, with 19 bases between. In germline, CDR1 is GEAIGNYY, CDR2 EKD. The CDR3 spells CACDPVGGTTHTDKLIF. The CDR3 DNA reads as TGTGCCTGTGACCCCGTGGGGGGTACGACCCACACCGATAAACTCATCTTT.

This clone has a handful of counts. A far larger clone lies a single base away; this is likely a read error. At the DNA level, this CDR3 is encoded by other sequences in the same sample as well. The genes are TRDV1 and TRDJ2; 9 bases map to TRDD3. In germline, CDR1 is TSWWSYY, CDR2 QGS. Trimming took 4 bases from V and 6 from J; bases not matched to a gene: 24. The CDR3 covers 21 residues. This CDR3 is CALGGKLLAGGYKRKAAQLFF. The CDR3 nucleotides read TGTGCTCTTGGGGGAAAGCTACTTGCCGGGGGATACAAGCGGAAGGCAGCACAACTCTTCTTT.